The next 21 T cell receptor beta chains were all read from a single sample in a study of blood T cell repertoires in COVID-19. The method was immunoSEQ multiplex PCR; TCRdb's version includes in-frame clones alone and lacks a portion of them. Among about 230,000 clones listed, 80% to 90% were seen once. Material for sequencing was peripheral blood. These TCRs come from a woman in her forties who had recovered from COVID-19.

The V and J genes are TRBV30 and TRBJ2-7, with D perhaps TRBD2 (7 bases). The length of the CDR3 is 12 residues. Per the germline V gene, CDR1 is GTSNPN and CDR2 is SVGIG (reference sequence). The V and J ends lost 4 bases and 13 bases respectively, with 20 bases between them. The CDR3 DNA follows: TGTGCCTGGATCCCGAGGGGGGGCGGAGGTTACTTC. The encoded protein is CAWIPRGGGGYF.

The gene calls are TRBV18 and TRBJ1-1; D possibly corresponds to TRBD1 (6 bases). V was clipped by 3 bases and J by 4 bases, with 15 bases between them. CDR3 length: 15 residues. Germline values: CDR1 KGHSH, CDR2 LQKENI. CDR3 residues: CASSPLRTAGTEAFF. For the CDR3, the DNA is TGTGCCAGCTCACCTCTCCGGACAGCAGGCACTGAAGCTTTCTTT.

The genes are TRBV11-2 and TRBJ2-1, with D uncertain. V gave up 5 bases and J gave up 2 bases, with 13 bases separating them. This CDR3 is built from 15 residues. The germline gives CDR1 SGHAT, CDR2 FQNNGV. The CDR3 DNA sequence: TGTGCCAGCAGCCCCTCGGGTTTCACCTACAATGAGCAGTTCTTC. Protein sequence: CASSPSGFTYNEQFF.

V gene TRBV18 combines with J gene TRBJ1-1; the D is unclear. Germline V lookup: CDR1 KGHSH, CDR2 LQKENI. The CDR3 runs 15 residues. Trimming shortened V by 2 bases and J by 1 base, and 11 bases separated the two germline ends. CDR3 protein: CASSPFEDKNTEAFF. CDR3 nucleotide sequence: TGTGCCAGCTCACCATTTGAAGACAAGAACACTGAAGCTTTCTTT. Together with reference TRBV18 and TRBJ1-1, the CDR3 gives the full variable domain: NAGVMQNPRHLVRRRGQEARLRCSPMKGHSHVYWYRQLPEEGLKFMVYLQKENIIDESGMPKERFSAEFPKEGPSILRIQQVVRGDSAAYFCASSPFEDKNTEAFFGQGTRLTVV.

This clone has just a few counts. The V and J genes are TRBV18 and TRBJ2-2; TRBD1 matches 7 bases. Looked up from germline, CDR1 is KGHSH and CDR2 is LQKENI. J was trimmed by 6 bases and V by 2 bases; bases with no gene match: 3. The CDR3 is made up of 14 amino acids. The DNA for the CDR3 is TGTGCCAGCTCACCAAACAGGGGCGCCGGGGAGCTGTTTTTT. This translates into CASSPNRGAGELFF.

The chain recombines TRBV10-3 with TRBJ2-3; the match to TRBD2 covers 7 bases. The V gene end was trimmed by 7 bases and the J gene end by 2 bases; junction bases not matched to a gene: 6. CDR1 is ENHRY, CDR2 SYGVKD, per germline. This CDR3 is built from 14 residues. As DNA, the CDR3 is TGTGCCATCACCCAAAGCGGGGACACAGATACGCAGTATTTT. Amino acid sequence: CAITQSGDTDTQYF.

There are a few counts of this clone. The V gene is TRBV15, the J gene TRBJ2-2, with no clear D. CDR1 and CDR2 (germline): LNHNV, YYDKDF (reference sequence). Trimming took off 0 bases at V and 3 bases at J, with 8 bases between the two ends. This CDR3 spans 15 amino acids. In nucleotides, the CDR3 is TGTGCCACCAGCAGAGATGTGGGCCACACCGGGGAGCTGTTTTTT. Amino acid sequence: CATSRDVGHTGELFF.

Here the CDR3 reads CACLTGGQVGAPLHF. The CDR3 nucleotides read TGTGCCTGCCTGACGGGTGGCCAAGTCGGGGCACCCCTCCACTTT. The rearrangement links TRBV30 to TRBJ1-6, with no clear D. From germline, CDR1 is GTSNPN and CDR2 SVGIG (reference sequence). The V end lost 6 bases, the J end lost 11 bases, and 23 bases lay between the germline ends. This CDR3 is 15 amino acids long.

V usage is TRBV5-1 and J usage is TRBJ2-7, with TRBD1 identical over 8 bases. Germline V gene lookup returns CDR1 SGHRS and CDR2 YFSETQ. The V gene end was trimmed by 4 bases and the J gene end by 2 bases; junction bases not matched to a gene: 8. The CDR3 consists of 15 residues. The CDR3 sequence is CASSPGQVGPYEQYF. CDR3 in DNA: TGCGCCAGCAGCCCGGGACAGGTGGGGCCCTACGAGCAGTACTTC.

V gene TRBV24-1 combines with J gene TRBJ2-7, with 11 bases that match TRBD1. The J segment lost 2 bases and the V segment lost 3 bases, leaving 2 bases of the junction unmatched. The CDR3 is made up of 15 amino acids. Germline CDR1 is KGHDR and CDR2 is SFDVKD. CDR3 residues: CATSDPGQGAYEQYF. The CDR3 DNA is TGTGCCACCAGTGATCCGGGACAGGGGGCCTACGAGCAGTACTTC.

The rearrangement joins TRBV18 to TRBJ1-1; no reliable D call. Trimming shortened V by 3 bases and J by 2 bases, and 10 bases separated the two germline ends. Germline CDR1 KGHSH, CDR2 LQKENI. This CDR3 is 14 amino acids long. The CDR3 here is CASSPITENTEAFF. DNA for the CDR3: TGTGCCAGCTCACCCATTACAGAAAACACTGAAGCTTTCTTT.

The chain couples TRBV7-8 to TRBJ1-4, with 8 bases that match TRBD1. V lost 5 bases to trimming and J lost 7 bases; unmatched junction nucleotides: 9. CDR1 is SGHVS and CDR2 is FQNEAQ in the germline V gene. The CDR3 is 15 amino acids. The CDR3 is CASSLRTGFTEKLFF. In DNA, the CDR3 is TGTGCCAGCAGCCTCCGGACAGGGTTTACTGAAAAACTGTTTTTT.

The J gene is TRBJ1-6, the V gene TRBV10-3; a weak D match, TRBD1 (5 bases). Trimming removed 4 bases at V and 8 bases at J, with 12 bases between. The CDR3 is made up of 14 amino acids. Germline V lookup: CDR1 ENHRY, CDR2 SYGVKD. In DNA, the CDR3 is TGTGCCATCAGTGCGCAGGGTCTGGATTCACCCCTCCACTTT. It codes for CAISAQGLDSPLHF.

This clone was recorded once. V usage is TRBV2 and J usage is TRBJ1-4; a weak D match, TRBD1 (6 bases). The CDR3 has 14 amino acids. V lost 9 bases and J lost 5, with 16 bases in between. The germline V gene has CDR1 SNHLY and CDR2 FYNNEI. The CDR3 coding sequence is TGTGCCAGTAGGGCGGACAGTGCGAATGAAAAACTGTTTTTT. Amino acid sequence: CASRADSANEKLFF.

J is TRBJ1-1 and V is TRBV19, with 8 positions matching TRBD1. The trim removed 2 bases at V and 1 base at J, leaving 3 bases unmatched. The CDR3 covers 15 residues. Per germline, CDR1 LNHDA and CDR2 SQIVND (reference sequence). CDR3 DNA: TGTGCCAGTAGTATACAGGGGGCTGGGAACACTGAAGCTTTCTTT. Its protein product is CASSIQGAGNTEAFF.

This chain connects TRBV12-3 or TRBV12-4 to TRBJ1-5; D gene uncertain. The CDR3 runs 11 residues. Trimming pared 5 bases from V and 3 bases from J, leaving 2 bases between. The CDR3, as DNA: TGTGCCAGCAGTCACAATCAGCCCCAGCATTTT. Residues: CASSHNQPQHF.

V usage is TRBV29-1 and J usage is TRBJ2-6; 10 positions agree with TRBD2. V dropped 7 bases and J dropped 2; count of bases not matched to a gene: 8. The CDR3 length is 16 residues. Germline assignment: CDR1 SQVTM and CDR2 ANQGSEA. The CDR3: CSAPLAGEPGANVLTF. The CDR3 coding sequence is TGCAGCGCCCCCCTAGCGGGGGAGCCTGGGGCCAACGTCCTGACTTTC.

The rearrangement uses TRBV24-1 and TRBJ2-5; 9 bases align to TRBD1. The V gene's germline CDR1 is KGHDR and CDR2 SFDVKD. With 3 bases clipped from V and 0 bases from J, the junction kept 4 bases outside the gene matches. This CDR3 is built from 16 residues. The CDR3 DNA reads as TGTGCCACCAGTGATGCCGGGACAGGGCACCAAGAGACCCAGTACTTC. Translating it yields CATSDAGTGHQETQYF.

The chain carries TRBV18 and TRBJ1-1, with TRBD1 matching over 9 bases. This CDR3 comprises 12 residues. Germline V gene sequence: CDR1 KGHSH, CDR2 LQKENI. With 3 bases clipped from V and 12 bases from J, the junction kept 5 bases outside the gene matches. The CDR3, as DNA: TGTGCCAGCTCACCGGGACAGGGATTGACTTTCTTT. Protein sequence: CASSPGQGLTFF.

The V and J genes are TRBV6-6 and TRBJ1-1; a weak D match, TRBD1 (6 bases). Germline V lookup: CDR1 MNHNY, CDR2 SVGAGI (reference sequence). This CDR3 contains 15 residues. V lost 0 bases, J lost 5 bases, and 13 bases lay in between. The CDR3, as DNA: TGTGCCAGCAGTTACTCAGGTAGGGGGAGTACTGAAGCTTTCTTT. This codes for CASSYSGRGSTEAFF.

V gene TRBV6-6 combines with J gene TRBJ2-7; 11 positions agree with TRBD1. The junction had 4 bases not matched to a gene; V was cut back by 6 bases and J by 0 bases. The CDR3 is 15 residues long. Germline assignment: CDR1 MNHNY and CDR2 SVGAGI (reference sequence). The CDR3 DNA is TGTGCCAGCAGACCCGGGACAGGGGGCTCCTACGAGCAGTACTTC. It specifies CASRPGTGGSYEQYF.